This TCR beta chain comes out of a study of T-cell memory formation after mild COVID-19. Looking at the study overall: There were largely donor-specific TCR clusters.

As for this clonotype: The antigen remains unidentified.

Constant-segment primers and 5'RACE yielded cDNA libraries for TCR alpha and TCR beta, each carrying sample barcodes and UMIs. TCRdb re-called the 5' RACE reads through MiXCR, storing one row per CDR3 protein. The sample consists of around 140,000 distinct CDR3 sequences, under 30% of them appearing once. Study-level points and caveats: The main location of contracting CD4+ clones was CM and EM, and that of contracting CD8+ clones was EMRA.

The sample comprised PBMCs or a T cell subset sorted from them (not recorded which). The clonotype was recovered from an adult woman who had mild COVID-19 (a few samples of this study predate the infection). Cell type and time point are not known.

In DNA, the CDR3 is TGTGCCAGCAGCCACCAATACAGGGAGCCCCAGCATTTT. It codes for CASSHQYREPQHF. The chain uses TRBV16 and TRBJ1-5, with D perhaps TRBD1 (6 bases). V lost 3 bases, J lost 8 bases, and 11 bases lay in between. Per the germline V gene, CDR1 is KGHSY and CDR2 is FQNENV. The CDR3 contains 13 residues.